This T cell receptor beta chain was captured by sequencing in a study of PD-L1 blockade in urothelial cancer. Locally advanced or metastatic urothelial carcinoma was diagnosed in the patients. Between 1 and 8 samples per patient were obtained, pretreatment and on-treatment. Per germline, CDR1 SGHRS and CDR2 YFSETQ. With 0 bases removed from V and 4 bases from J, the gap between germline ends came to 17 bases. CDR3 length: 17 residues. This clone was counted only a few times. The protocol was immunoSEQ multiplex PCR, while the TCRdb copy is restricted to in-frame clones and leaves out a portion. This table holds tens of thousands of clones, roughly 77% found once.

The source material was PBMCs, sampled around atezolizumab (anti-PD-L1) treatment. This clonotype originated in a man aged 65 to 85 with urothelial cancer. The rearrangement uses TRBV5-1 and TRBJ2-1, with D perhaps matching TRBD1 (7 bases). The CDR3 spells CASSLEGAGSGYNEQFF. CDR3 in DNA: TGCGCCAGCAGCTTGGAGGGGGCGGGATCAGGTTACAATGAGCAGTTCTTC.